These 19 T cell receptor beta chains were sequenced from one sample in a study of OX40 agonist ivuxolimab in advanced cancers. Profiling relied on immunoSEQ multiplex PCR, and the TCRdb table lists in-frame clones only, not all of them. The sample gives about 44,000 clones, roughly nine tenths of which show up once; about 30% is in the top ten. Sequenced here: CD4+ or CD8+ T cells sorted from blood, sampled in a trial of the OX40 agonist ivuxolimab. Source of these receptors: an adult with an advanced solid tumor such as melanoma, head and neck, liver or kidney cancer.

The chain recombines TRBV19 with TRBJ1-2; D is uncertain. The CDR3 loop spans 17 amino acids. In germline, CDR1 is LNHDA, CDR2 SQIVND (reference sequence). Between the trimmed V and J ends, which lost 2 bases and 6 bases, there was a span of 22 bases. The CDR3 protein is CASSIRLRSFPPDGYTF. The CDR3 region has the DNA TGTGCCAGTAGTATACGCTTAAGGTCGTTTCCCCCTGATGGCTACACCTTC.

The genes are TRBV28 and TRBJ1-2; 8 bases align to TRBD1. This CDR3 has 14 amino acids. V trimming: 6 bases; J trimming: 10 bases; junction bases outside the gene matches: 13. The germline V gene encodes CDR1 MDHEN and CDR2 SYDVKM. Here the CDR3 reads CASRPDRDLSDYTF. CDR3 bases: TGTGCCAGCAGGCCGGACAGGGATTTGTCTGACTACACCTTC.

The chain carries TRBV5-4 and TRBJ2-7; tentatively, D is TRBD2 (5 bases). The V gene's germline CDR1 is SGHNT and CDR2 YYREEE (reference sequence). This CDR3 spans 16 amino acids. Trimming pared 4 bases from V and 0 bases from J, leaving 17 bases between. CDR3 coding DNA: TGTGCCAGCAGCCCACCGCTTAGCGACCCCTCCTACGAGCAGTACTTC. Amino acids: CASSPPLSDPSYEQYF.

This chain links TRBV6-1 with TRBJ2-7; possible D gene TRBD2, 6 bases. Trimming removed 7 bases at V and 4 bases at J, with 17 bases between. The CDR3 runs 14 residues. Germline V gene lookup returns CDR1 MNHNS and CDR2 SASEGT. The DNA of the CDR3 is TGTGCCAGCAAAGAAGATATGGGACTTTACGAGCAGTACTTC. This gives the protein CASKEDMGLYEQYF.

V gene TRBV7-2 combines with J gene TRBJ1-1; 7 bases map to TRBD1. The V gene end was trimmed by 4 bases and the J gene end by 1 base; junction bases not matched to a gene: 9. The V gene's germline CDR1 is SGHTA and CDR2 FQGNSA. The CDR3 contains 16 residues. CDR3: CASSSFYRTGNTEAFF. DNA for the CDR3: TGTGCCAGCAGCTCGTTTTACAGGACAGGGAACACTGAAGCTTTCTTT.

The chain couples TRBV28 to TRBJ2-3, with a possible D match to TRBD1 (5 bases). Germline CDR1 and CDR2: MDHEN and SYDVKM. The V gene lost 9 bases and the J gene lost 0 bases, with 13 bases spanning the gap. The CDR3 is 14 residues long. The CDR3 spells CASLTDTSTDTQYF. CDR3 bases: TGTGCCAGTTTGACAGACACTAGCACAGATACGCAGTATTTT.

This rearrangement joins TRBV27 to TRBJ2-7, with TRBD2 identical over 12 bases. The germline gives CDR1 MNHEY, CDR2 SMNVEV (reference sequence). With V trimmed by 5 bases and J by 1 base, 3 bases remained unmatched. The CDR3 is 15 residues long. CDR3 region: CASSETSGSSYEQYF. CDR3 nucleotide sequence: TGTGCCAGCAGTGAGACTAGCGGGAGTTCCTACGAGCAGTACTTC.

The chain is built from TRBV7-6 and TRBJ2-1; 10 positions agree with TRBD2. The CDR3 extends over 16 amino acids. The germline V gene has CDR1 SGHVS and CDR2 FNYEAQ. V lost 0 bases to trimming and J lost 7 bases; unmatched junction nucleotides: 6. CDR3 sequence (DNA): TGTGCCAGCAGCTTAGCGTGGGCTAGCGGGAGTAATGAGCAGTTCTTC. Encoded protein: CASSLAWASGSNEQFF.

V and J are TRBV7-6 and TRBJ2-5, with D unresolved. CDR3 length equals 14 residues. Germline V lookup: CDR1 SGHVS, CDR2 FNYEAQ. V lost 1 base and J 5 bases, leaving 11 bases between the germline ends. In DNA form, the CDR3 reads TGTGCCAGCAGCTTAGGAATGGGTATCGAGACCCAGTACTTC. It codes for CASSLGMGIETQYF.

This clone was detected only a few times. The chain combines TRBV7-9 with TRBJ1-4, with D unclear. Germline V CDR1 and CDR2: SEHNR, FQNEAQ (reference sequence). CDR3 length: 16 amino acids. The V end was cut by 5 bases, the J end by 1 base, with 14 bases between. The CDR3 bases are TGTGCCAGCAGCACCTCCCGCCGGGGAACTAATGAAAAACTGTTTTTT. This codes for CASSTSRRGTNEKLFF.

The chain uses TRBV5-4 and TRBJ2-1, with 7 bases aligning to TRBD1. Unmatched junction bases numbered 11, after V lost 4 bases and J lost 4 bases. This CDR3 has 16 amino acids. Germline CDR1 reads SGHNT; CDR2 reads YYREEE (reference sequence). The chain's CDR3 is CASSQNRGPVYNEQFF. CDR3 DNA sequence: TGTGCCAGCAGCCAAAACAGGGGACCTGTATACAATGAGCAGTTCTTC.

The chain carries TRBV19 and TRBJ2-7; unclear D gene. Looked up from germline, CDR1 is LNHDA and CDR2 is SQIVND (reference sequence). Trimming took 3 bases from V and 4 from J, leaving 10 bases between them. The CDR3 length is 13 residues. CDR3 region: CASSIFMEYEQYF. The CDR3 DNA sequence: TGTGCCAGTAGTATTTTTATGGAATACGAGCAGTACTTC.

The chain carries TRBV7-3 and TRBJ2-3; TRBD2 is a possible D gene (5 bases). CDR1 SGHTA and CDR2 FQGTGA come from the germline V gene. V shed 0 bases and J shed 7 bases, with 20 bases lying between them. The CDR3 is 17 amino acids. CDR3 in DNA: TGTGCCAGCAGCTTAACGTTCCAGCGGAGGACGGGAAATACGCAGTATTTT. Its translation is CASSLTFQRRTGNTQYF.

The chain carries TRBV9 and TRBJ2-3; D might be TRBD1 (5 bases). From germline, CDR1 is SGDLS and CDR2 YYNGEE. The CDR3 is 16 residues long. Trimming cost V 4 bases and J 2 bases, with 17 bases left between them. As DNA, the CDR3 is TGTGCCAGCAGCCCCGTAATGACAGCTTACACAGATACGCAGTATTTT. Its protein is CASSPVMTAYTDTQYF.

The chain uses TRBV9 and TRBJ2-5, with 7 bases matching TRBD1. There are 14 residues in the CDR3. Germline V gene lookup returns CDR1 SGDLS and CDR2 YYNGEE. Trimming at V came to 3 bases and at J to 5 bases, leaving 7 bases not matched to a gene. Here the CDR3 reads CASSGQGYRETQYF. The DNA for the CDR3 is TGTGCCAGCAGCGGACAGGGTTATAGGGAGACCCAGTACTTC.

CDR3 coding DNA: TGTGCCAGCAGTGAAGCGATCCCCTTACAGGGTTACTCCTACGAGCAGTACTTC. Translation: CASSEAIPLQGYSYEQYF. The rearrangement joins TRBV6-1 to TRBJ2-7, with a tentative D call TRBD1 (6 bases). The CDR3 spans 18 residues. Germline values: CDR1 MNHNS, CDR2 SASEGT. Trimming removed 0 bases at V and 0 bases at J, with 18 bases between.

The V call is TRBV7-9, the J call TRBJ2-3, with no clear D. The CDR3 spans 12 residues. V lost 3 bases, J lost 4 bases, and 5 bases lay in between. Germline assignment: CDR1 SEHNR and CDR2 FQNEAQ (reference sequence). CDR3 amino acids: CASSLLPDTQYF. CDR3 in DNA: TGTGCCAGCAGCTTGCTACCAGATACGCAGTATTTT.

The chain links TRBV11-2 to TRBJ2-7; D gene uncertain. Trimming left V 3 bases short and J 5 bases short, with 8 bases between. CDR1 and CDR2 from the germline V gene are SGHAT and FQNNGV. The CDR3 sequence is 12 residues long. This CDR3 is CASSLVMNEQYF. The CDR3 nucleotides read TGTGCCAGCAGCTTGGTTATGAACGAGCAGTACTTC. Looking up the rest from reference TRBV11-2 and TRBJ2-7 gives the full variable domain: EAGVAQSPRYKIIEKRQSVAFWCNPISGHATLYWYQQILGQGPKLLIQFQNNGVVDDSQLPKDRFSAERLKGVDSTLKIQPAKLEDSAVYLCASSLVMNEQYFGPGTRLTVT.

This clone has just a few counts. The chain combines TRBV29-1 with TRBJ2-7; TRBD2 aligns across 10 bases. Per germline, CDR1 SQVTM and CDR2 ANQGSEA. The CDR3 totals 15 residues. Trimming at V came to 4 bases and at J to 2 bases, leaving 8 bases not matched to a gene. The CDR3 spells CSVVLGLARTYEQYF. The CDR3 DNA follows: TGCAGCGTTGTCCTGGGACTAGCGAGGACCTACGAGCAGTACTTC.